The 24 T cell receptor beta chains below all came from one sample that was sequenced in a study of resident and recirculating memory T cells in vitiligo. Sequencing was performed with immunoSEQ multiplex PCR; in TCRdb, only in-frame clones are kept and a portion is missing. The profile shows 40,000 to 50,000 clones, around 90% of them singletons. The sequencing sample was made of blood. The receptor set was obtained from a male donor with vitiligo.

The chain recombines TRBV14 with TRBJ2-7, with 14 positions matching TRBD2. Per the germline V gene, CDR1 is SGHDN and CDR2 is FVKESK. V lost 3 bases and J lost 5; bases outside the gene matches: 12. There are 18 residues in the CDR3. The CDR3 coding sequence is TGTGCCAGCAGCCAGGAGACTAGCGGGGGGGCAGGAGCAGACGAGCAGTACTTC. It codes for CASSQETSGGAGADEQYF.

This chain joins TRBV9 and TRBJ1-4, with TRBD1 identical over 7 bases. Trimming removed 3 bases from V and 3 bases from J; junction bases left unmatched: 5. CDR3 size: 15 residues. The germline V gene encodes CDR1 SGDLS and CDR2 YYNGEE. The CDR3 region is CASSAGGLPNEKLFF. The CDR3 nucleotides read TGTGCCAGCAGCGCAGGGGGGCTCCCTAATGAAAAACTGTTTTTT.

The rearrangement joins TRBV5-1 to TRBJ2-3; no firm D call. V dropped 0 bases and J dropped 0 bases, with 8 bases sitting between them. The V gene's germline CDR1 is SGHRS and CDR2 YFSETQ. CDR3 size: 15 residues. The DNA for the CDR3 is TGCGCCAGCAGCTTGGTTCCTACTAGCACAGATACGCAGTATTTT. It yields the protein CASSLVPTSTDTQYF.

The chain is built from TRBV4-3 and TRBJ1-4; D is ambiguous. Looked up from germline, CDR1 is LGHNA and CDR2 is YSLEER. V lost 0 bases, J lost 4 bases, and 9 bases lay in between. The CDR3 is 15 amino acids. CDR3 bases: TGCGCCAGCAGCCAAGAATGGCGGGGTAATGAAAAACTGTTTTTT. This encodes CASSQEWRGNEKLFF.

The chain employs TRBV30 and TRBJ2-5; 11 bases agree with TRBD2. This CDR3 has 19 residues. CDR1 GTSNPN and CDR2 SVGIG come from the germline V gene (reference sequence). Trimming cost V 3 bases and J 1 base; bases outside gene matches: 16. CDR3 in amino acids: CAWRIPLAGGTAFQETQYF. DNA of the CDR3: TGTGCCTGGAGGATTCCTCTAGCGGGGGGAACAGCCTTCCAAGAGACCCAGTACTTC.

This clone was counted a single time. The J gene is TRBJ2-1, the V gene TRBV4-1; 9 bases are shared with TRBD1. The CDR3 length is 17 residues. The J segment lost 7 bases and the V segment lost 3 bases, leaving 13 bases of the junction unmatched. CDR1 is MGHRA, CDR2 YSYEKL, per germline. CDR3 in DNA: TGCGCCAGCAGCCAGGGCTGGACAGGGGAAGGCAGGAATGAGCAGTTCTTC. This gives the protein CASSQGWTGEGRNEQFF.

This clone was seen a single time. The CDR3 here is CASSLGGGPQETQYF. CDR3 nucleotide sequence: TGTGCCAGCAGCTTAGGCGGGGGGCCCCAAGAGACCCAGTACTTC. The chain couples TRBV7-2 to TRBJ2-5; 8 nucleotides line up with TRBD2. Trimming removed 1 base from V and 1 base from J; junction bases left unmatched: 2. The length of the CDR3 is 15 residues. In germline, CDR1 is SGHTA, CDR2 FQGNSA. Filled out from reference TRBV7-2 and TRBJ2-5, the complete variable domain reads GAGVSQSPSNKVTEKGKDVELRCDPISGHTALYWYRQSLGQGLEFLIYFQGNSAPDKSGLPSDRFSAERTGGSVSTLTIQRTQQEDSAVYLCASSLGGGPQETQYFGPGTRLLVL.

J is TRBJ2-5 and V is TRBV30; D gene ambiguous. Germline CDR1 reads GTSNPN; CDR2 reads SVGIG (reference sequence). The length of the CDR3 is 12 residues. Trimming shortened V by 1 base and J by 7 bases, and 10 bases separated the two germline ends. The DNA for the CDR3 is TGTGCCTGGAGTGCCGAGGCTCGGACCCAGTACTTC. It yields the protein CAWSAEARTQYF.

CDR3 protein: CASSFISTGGTEAFF. The CDR3 coding sequence is TGTGCCAGCAGCTTTATCAGCACAGGGGGCACTGAAGCTTTCTTT. The gene calls are TRBV5-4 and TRBJ1-1, with TRBD1 matching 8 bases. The CDR3 totals 15 residues. Germline lookup yields CDR1 SGHNT and CDR2 YYREEE (reference sequence). Unmatched junction bases numbered 7, after V lost 2 bases and J lost 4 bases.

The gene calls are TRBV2 and TRBJ1-2, with D perhaps matching TRBD1 (6 bases). The CDR3 length is 11 residues. V lost 6 bases and J 8 bases, leaving 10 bases between the germline ends. The germline V gene has CDR1 SNHLY and CDR2 FYNNEI. The CDR3 reads CASRQGDGYTF. The DNA of the CDR3 is TGTGCCAGCAGACAGGGCGACGGCTACACCTTC. The full variable domain, in which reference TRBV2 and TRBJ1-2 provide the parts outside the CDR3, is EPEVTQTPSHQVTQMGQEVILRCVPISNHLYFYWYRQILGQKVEFLVSFYNNEISEKSEIFDDQFSVERPDGSNFTLKIRSTKLEDSAMYFCASRQGDGYTFGSGTRLTVV.

This clone appeared a single time. This rearrangement joins TRBV7-8 to TRBJ2-7; perhaps TRBD2 as D (6 bases). CDR1 and CDR2 (germline): SGHVS, FQNEAQ. Trimming cost V 1 base and J 4 bases, with 17 bases left between them. This CDR3 has 16 amino acids. DNA of the CDR3: TGTGCCAGCAGCTTAGGGCGGGAAGGTGTTGCGTACGAGCAGTACTTC. Protein sequence: CASSLGREGVAYEQYF.

The chain combines TRBV7-6 with TRBJ2-3, with 8 bases lining up with TRBD1. Trimming cost V 5 bases and J 6 bases; bases outside gene matches: 10. CDR1 and CDR2 (germline): SGHVS, FNYEAQ. The CDR3 consists of 15 residues. In DNA, the CDR3 is TGTGCCAGCAGCCGTGACAGGGGAGCCGCGGATACGCAGTATTTT. Its protein product is CASSRDRGAADTQYF.

J is TRBJ2-1 and V is TRBV27; 15 bases are a match to TRBD2. From germline, CDR1 is MNHEY and CDR2 SMNVEV (reference sequence). CDR3 size: 19 residues. V dropped 5 bases and J dropped 0; count of bases not matched to a gene: 8. The CDR3 DNA is TGTGCCAGCAGTAGGTTTGGACTAGCGGGAGGGAGCTCCTACAATGAGCAGTTCTTC. As protein: CASSRFGLAGGSSYNEQFF.

J is TRBJ2-3 and V is TRBV9, with 7 nucleotides matching TRBD2. J lost 2 bases, V lost 3 bases, and 9 bases had no gene match. This CDR3 region has 16 residues. Germline lookup yields CDR1 SGDLS and CDR2 YYNGEE. CDR3 coding DNA: TGTGCCAGCAGCGGAGAAGCGGGGAGCCTCACAGATACGCAGTATTTT. It specifies CASSGEAGSLTDTQYF.

V and J are TRBV27 and TRBJ2-5; D is possibly TRBD1 (6 bases). This CDR3 contains 16 residues. Germline values: CDR1 MNHEY, CDR2 SMNVEV (reference sequence). V was pared by 3 bases and J by 1 base, with 15 bases between. The CDR3 reads CASSLDYRATQETQYF. The CDR3 DNA follows: TGTGCCAGCAGTTTGGATTACAGGGCAACCCAAGAGACCCAGTACTTC.

The chain couples TRBV6-5 to TRBJ2-7, with TRBD1 identical over 8 bases. The trim removed 6 bases at V and 6 bases at J, leaving 10 bases unmatched. The CDR3 contains 14 residues. Germline loops: CDR1 MNHEY, CDR2 SVGAGI. This CDR3 is CASSSGTGGREQYF. CDR3 in DNA: TGTGCCAGCAGCTCGGGGACAGGAGGTCGCGAGCAGTACTTC.

This clone occurred a few times. V and J are TRBV6-1 and TRBJ1-6; D call uncertain. Per the germline V gene, CDR1 is MNHNS and CDR2 is SASEGT. The CDR3 runs 13 residues. V was pared by 4 bases and J by 4 bases, with 5 bases between. This CDR3 reads CASSGLYNSPLHF. The CDR3 DNA is TGTGCCAGCAGTGGACTATATAATTCACCCCTCCACTTT.

The chain combines TRBV7-2 with TRBJ2-2; possibly TRBD2 for D (6 bases). CDR1 and CDR2 from the germline V gene are SGHTA and FQGNSA. The CDR3 has 15 residues. V was cut by 5 bases and J by 8 bases, with 18 bases left in between. The CDR3 DNA sequence: TGTGCCAGCAGCCCGTGGACTACCCATAAAGGGGAGCTGTTTTTT. This encodes CASSPWTTHKGELFF.

The chain carries TRBV11-2 and TRBJ2-2, with TRBD2 matching over 11 bases. The germline V gene has CDR1 SGHAT and CDR2 FQNNGV. The length of the CDR3 is 19 residues. V was clipped by 5 bases and J by 2 bases; unmatched bases: 13. In nucleotides, the CDR3 is TGTGCCAGCAGCCCTGGACCTAGACTAGCGGGGTTAAACACCGGGGAGCTGTTTTTT. As protein: CASSPGPRLAGLNTGELFF. Full variable domain (rest looked up from reference TRBV11-2 and TRBJ2-2): EAGVAQSPRYKIIEKRQSVAFWCNPISGHATLYWYQQILGQGPKLLIQFQNNGVVDDSQLPKDRFSAERLKGVDSTLKIQPAKLEDSAVYLCASSPGPRLAGLNTGELFFGEGSRLTVL.

This clone was recorded only once. The chain has TRBV19 and TRBJ2-2; D uncertain. Germline CDR1 and CDR2: LNHDA and SQIVND (reference sequence). The CDR3 is made up of 15 amino acids. The V gene lost 6 bases and the J gene lost 6 bases, with 17 bases spanning the gap. CDR3 DNA sequence: TGTGCCAGTAGCCCCTCCCGCACTTTCGCCGGGGAGCTGTTTTTT. It specifies CASSPSRTFAGELFF.

The table lists this clone with a few counts. The chain uses TRBV5-6 and TRBJ1-5; 9 nucleotides agree with TRBD1. Germline V gene data show CDR1 as SGHDT and CDR2 as YYEEEE. The CDR3 spans 14 residues. Trimming took 0 bases from V and 10 from J; bases not matched to a gene: 5. The CDR3 bases are TGTGCCAGCAGCTTGGGGGGACAGGGACGTCCCCAGCATTTT. It translates to CASSLGGQGRPQHF.

The chain joins TRBV11-2 to TRBJ2-3; unclear D gene. Trimming took off 0 bases at V and 1 base at J, with 8 bases between the two ends. This CDR3 is 15 amino acids long. Per germline, CDR1 SGHAT and CDR2 FQNNGV. CDR3 DNA: TGTGCCAGCAGCTTAGATATATTCGGCACAGATACGCAGTATTTT. As protein: CASSLDIFGTDTQYF. Using reference TRBV11-2 and TRBJ2-3 for the parts outside the CDR3, the full variable domain is EAGVAQSPRYKIIEKRQSVAFWCNPISGHATLYWYQQILGQGPKLLIQFQNNGVVDDSQLPKDRFSAERLKGVDSTLKIQPAKLEDSAVYLCASSLDIFGTDTQYFGPGTRLTVL.

Of note for this clone: This CDR3 is also generated by other DNA sequences in the sample. The rearrangement uses TRBV4-3 and TRBJ2-6; D is possibly TRBD2 (5 bases). The CDR3 consists of 16 residues. Germline lookup yields CDR1 LGHNA and CDR2 YSLEER. V was shortened by 0 bases and J by 1 base, with 7 bases between the two germline ends. CDR3 protein: CASSQETGSGANVLTF. DNA of the CDR3: TGCGCCAGCAGCCAAGAGACGGGGTCTGGGGCCAACGTCCTGACTTTC.

This chain connects TRBV7-2 to TRBJ2-2, with TRBD2 matching over 11 bases. V lost 1 base and J lost 4; bases outside the gene matches: 8. The germline gives CDR1 SGHTA, CDR2 FQGNSA. The CDR3 totals 18 residues. The CDR3 region is CASSLGLAGGPSTGELFF. In nucleotides, the CDR3 is TGTGCCAGCAGCTTAGGATTAGCGGGGGGGCCGAGCACCGGGGAGCTGTTTTTT. The complete variable domain, with remaining parts taken from reference TRBV7-2 and TRBJ2-2, reads GAGVSQSPSNKVTEKGKDVELRCDPISGHTALYWYRQSLGQGLEFLIYFQGNSAPDKSGLPSDRFSAERTGGSVSTLTIQRTQQEDSAVYLCASSLGLAGGPSTGELFFGEGSRLTVL.